The rows below give T cell receptor beta chains drawn from one sample of a study of PD-1 blockade in classical Hodgkin lymphoma. Method: immunoSEQ multiplex PCR; TCRdb's copy keeps in-frame clones and lacks some. The sample yields 25,000 to 30,000 clones, around 70% seen once. The sequencing here drew on peripheral blood mononuclear cells (PBMCs), taken before the second cycle of nivolumab. The receptors were sampled from a human donor with classical Hodgkin lymphoma. The CDR3 runs from the conserved cysteine through the conserved F or W. A D gene is named only where the DNA matches it firmly. Clone size is shown for a subset of rows, as once, few, many or a class of expanded clone.

j_gene: TRBJ1-6
v_gene: TRBV7-9
d_gene: TRBD1
abundance: few
CDR3aa: CASSSTGNSPLHF
CDR3nt: TGTGCCAGCAGCTCGACAGGGAACTCACCCCTCCACTTT

j_gene: TRBJ1-1
v_gene: TRBV7-2
d_gene: NA
abundance: NA
CDR3aa: CASSLGMGLNTEAFF
CDR3nt: TGTGCCAGCAGCTTAGGGATGGGCTTGAACACTGAAGCTTTCTTT

j_gene: TRBJ2-2
v_gene: TRBV10-3
d_gene: TRBD2
abundance: NA
CDR3aa: CATLAGGTGELFF
CDR3nt: TGTGCCACTCTAGCGGGAGGAACCGGGGAGCTGTTTTTT

j_gene: TRBJ2-7
v_gene: TRBV28
d_gene: NA
abundance: NA
CDR3aa: CASSFPSGVLSYEQYF
CDR3nt: TGTGCCAGCAGTTTCCCAAGCGGAGTCCTCTCCTACGAGCAGTACTTC

j_gene: TRBJ2-7
v_gene: TRBV18
d_gene: TRBD1
abundance: NA
CDR3aa: CASSASGGREQYF
CDR3nt: TGTGCCAGCTCAGCTTCAGGGGGCCGGGAGCAGTACTTC

j_gene: TRBJ2-3
v_gene: TRBV19
d_gene: TRBD2
abundance: few
CDR3aa: CASKAGVRTDTQYF
CDR3nt: TGTGCCAGTAAGGCGGGGGTGAGAACAGATACGCAGTATTTT

j_gene: TRBJ2-7
v_gene: TRBV19
d_gene: NA
abundance: NA
CDR3aa: CASSILESYEQYF
CDR3nt: TGTGCCAGTAGTATCTTAGAGAGCTACGAGCAGTACTTC

j_gene: TRBJ2-4
v_gene: TRBV11-2
d_gene: TRBD2
abundance: few
CDR3aa: CASSLAGGAINIQYF
CDR3nt: TGTGCCAGCAGCTTAGCGGGAGGGGCAATAAACATTCAGTACTTC

j_gene: TRBJ1-5
v_gene: TRBV19
d_gene: NA
abundance: NA
CDR3aa: CASSLFGGNQPQHF
CDR3nt: TGTGCCAGTAGTTTGTTCGGGGGCAATCAGCCCCAGCATTTT

j_gene: TRBJ1-4
v_gene: TRBV28
d_gene: NA
abundance: NA
CDR3aa: CASKNQGYEKLFF
CDR3nt: TGTGCCAGCAAAAATCAGGGTTACGAAAAACTGTTTTTT

j_gene: TRBJ2-2
v_gene: TRBV25-1
d_gene: TRBD1
abundance: many
CDR3aa: CASSTDRDGRNTGELFF
CDR3nt: TGTGCCAGCAGTACTGACAGGGATGGGCGAAACACCGGGGAGCTGTTTTTT

j_gene: TRBJ2-3
v_gene: TRBV7-2
d_gene: NA
abundance: NA
CDR3aa: CASSPWTQSTDTQYF
CDR3nt: TGTGCCAGCAGCCCATGGACCCAGAGCACAGATACGCAGTATTTT

j_gene: TRBJ2-7
v_gene: TRBV5-6
d_gene: NA
abundance: NA
CDR3aa: CASSFSRGSEQYF
CDR3nt: TGTGCCAGCAGCTTCTCCAGGGGAAGCGAGCAGTACTTC

j_gene: TRBJ1-2
v_gene: TRBV28
d_gene: NA
abundance: few
CDR3aa: CASSLGENYGYTF
CDR3nt: TGTGCCAGCAGTTTAGGGGAGAACTATGGCTACACCTTC

j_gene: TRBJ1-2
v_gene: TRBV5-1
d_gene: TRBD1
abundance: NA
CDR3aa: CASSLGDSVPYGYTF
CDR3nt: TGCGCCAGCAGCTTAGGGGACAGCGTACCCTATGGCTACACCTTC

j_gene: TRBJ1-1
v_gene: TRBV7-3
d_gene: NA
abundance: NA
CDR3aa: CASSGGGPEAFF
CDR3nt: TGTGCCAGCAGCGGTGGGGGGCCTGAAGCTTTCTTT

j_gene: TRBJ1-2
v_gene: TRBV28
d_gene: NA
abundance: NA
CDR3aa: CASSFGGGNYGYTF
CDR3nt: TGTGCCAGCAGTTTTGGGGGAGGGAACTATGGCTACACCTTC

j_gene: TRBJ2-7
v_gene: TRBV28
d_gene: TRBD1
abundance: few
CDR3aa: CATRGDRTILFGEQYF
CDR3nt: TGTGCCACCCGAGGGGACAGAACAATTCTTTTCGGCGAGCAGTACTTC

j_gene: TRBJ1-4
v_gene: TRBV30
d_gene: NA
abundance: NA
CDR3aa: CAWSVRRTGNEKLFF
CDR3nt: TGTGCCTGGAGTGTACGACGAACAGGGAATGAAAAACTGTTTTTT

j_gene: TRBJ2-7
v_gene: TRBV5-6
d_gene: TRBD1
abundance: NA
CDR3aa: CASSLSYRGDQYF
CDR3nt: TGTGCCAGCAGCTTGTCATACAGGGGGGACCAGTACTTC

j_gene: TRBJ2-7
v_gene: TRBV18
d_gene: TRBD2
abundance: NA
CDR3aa: CASSQRGSYEQYF
CDR3nt: TGTGCCAGCTCCCAGCGGGGTTCCTACGAGCAGTACTTC

j_gene: TRBJ1-1
v_gene: TRBV2
d_gene: NA
abundance: NA
CDR3aa: CASRDEGDTEAFF
CDR3nt: TGTGCCAGCAGAGATGAGGGGGACACTGAAGCTTTCTTT

j_gene: TRBJ2-5
v_gene: TRBV10-1
d_gene: NA
abundance: once
CDR3aa: CASHSGSQETQYF
CDR3nt: TGCGCCAGCCACTCAGGCTCCCAAGAGACCCAGTACTTC

j_gene: TRBJ1-1
v_gene: TRBV6-5
d_gene: TRBD1
abundance: medium-sized
CDR3aa: CASSYEDRREAFF
CDR3nt: TGTGCCAGCAGTTACGAGGACAGGAGGGAAGCTTTCTTT

j_gene: TRBJ2-6
v_gene: TRBV27
d_gene: TRBD1
abundance: NA
CDR3aa: CASSLFWNRDRGLSGANVLTF
CDR3nt: TGTGCCAGCAGTTTATTCTGGAACCGGGACAGGGGGCTTTCTGGGGCCAACGTCCTGACTTTC

j_gene: TRBJ2-7
v_gene: TRBV6-5
d_gene: NA
abundance: NA
CDR3aa: CASRGYEQYF
CDR3nt: TGTGCCAGCAGAGGTTACGAGCAGTACTTC

j_gene: TRBJ2-1
v_gene: TRBV29-1
d_gene: TRBD1
abundance: few
CDR3aa: CSVLKDRGYNEQFF
CDR3nt: TGCAGCGTTCTAAAGGACAGGGGCTACAATGAGCAGTTCTTC

j_gene: TRBJ2-1
v_gene: TRBV7-6
d_gene: NA
abundance: few
CDR3aa: CASSRDGPYNEQFF
CDR3nt: TGTGCCAGCAGTCGGGACGGACCCTACAATGAGCAGTTCTTC

j_gene: TRBJ1-5
v_gene: TRBV6-1
d_gene: NA
abundance: once
CDR3aa: CASSDVRGLRPQHF
CDR3nt: TGTGCCAGCAGTGACGTTCGGGGGCTAAGACCCCAGCATTTT

j_gene: TRBJ1-6
v_gene: TRBV28
d_gene: NA
abundance: NA
CDR3aa: CASSLITADYNSPLHF
CDR3nt: TGTGCCAGCAGTTTAATCACCGCCGACTATAATTCACCCCTCCACTTT

j_gene: TRBJ1-1
v_gene: TRBV5-1
d_gene: TRBD1
abundance: NA
CDR3aa: CASSLVPAGQGHTEAFF
CDR3nt: TGCGCCAGCAGCTTAGTACCGGCCGGACAGGGTCACACTGAAGCTTTCTTT

j_gene: TRBJ2-3
v_gene: TRBV30
d_gene: NA
abundance: NA
CDR3aa: CAWSLGAGTDTQYF
CDR3nt: TGTGCCTGGAGTCTTGGGGCAGGCACAGATACGCAGTATTTT

j_gene: TRBJ1-6
v_gene: TRBV6-5
d_gene: NA
abundance: few
CDR3aa: CASNTGPMGSPLHF
CDR3nt: TGTGCCAGCAACACCGGGCCGATGGGTTCACCCCTCCACTTT

j_gene: TRBJ1-1
v_gene: TRBV5-4
d_gene: NA
abundance: few
CDR3aa: CASSGQYTEAFF
CDR3nt: TGTGCCAGCTCAGGACAGTACACTGAAGCTTTCTTT

j_gene: TRBJ1-1
v_gene: TRBV10-3
d_gene: NA
abundance: NA
CDR3aa: CAISESIGGADTEAFF
CDR3nt: TGTGCCATCAGTGAGTCGATTGGGGGCGCGGACACTGAAGCTTTCTTT

j_gene: TRBJ2-7
v_gene: TRBV4-3
d_gene: NA
abundance: NA
CDR3aa: CASSQSLGQLYEQYF
CDR3nt: TGCGCCAGCAGCCAAAGTTTAGGACAGCTCTACGAGCAGTACTTC

j_gene: TRBJ1-4
v_gene: TRBV5-1
d_gene: TRBD1
abundance: NA
CDR3aa: CASSLRDKLGQDNEKLFF
CDR3nt: TGCGCCAGCAGCTTGAGAGACAAGCTAGGACAGGATAATGAAAAACTGTTTTTT

j_gene: TRBJ2-3
v_gene: TRBV11-3
d_gene: NA
abundance: once
CDR3aa: CASSFTGTSTDTQYF
CDR3nt: TGTGCCAGCAGCTTCACAGGGACTAGCACAGATACGCAGTATTTT

j_gene: TRBJ2-3
v_gene: TRBV5-4
d_gene: TRBD2
abundance: NA
CDR3aa: CASSSGGTDTQYF
CDR3nt: TGTGCCAGCAGCTCGGGGGGAACAGATACGCAGTATTTT

j_gene: TRBJ1-4
v_gene: TRBV5-1
d_gene: NA
abundance: NA
CDR3aa: CASSLAPQMWNEKLFF
CDR3nt: TGCGCCAGCAGCTTGGCCCCACAGATGTGGAATGAAAAACTGTTTTTT

j_gene: TRBJ2-7
v_gene: TRBV28
d_gene: NA
abundance: NA
CDR3aa: CASKGRPYEQYF
CDR3nt: TGTGCCAGCAAGGGCAGGCCCTACGAGCAGTACTTC

j_gene: TRBJ1-6
v_gene: TRBV5-1
d_gene: TRBD1
abundance: NA
CDR3aa: CASSLADRGSPLHF
CDR3nt: TGCGCCAGCAGCTTGGCGGACAGGGGATCACCCCTCCACTTT

j_gene: TRBJ2-5
v_gene: TRBV6-5
d_gene: NA
abundance: NA
CDR3aa: CASSFLGQAETQYF
CDR3nt: TGTGCCAGCAGTTTTCTCGGCCAGGCAGAGACCCAGTACTTC

j_gene: TRBJ2-3
v_gene: TRBV18
d_gene: NA
abundance: NA
CDR3aa: CASSPPDGSTDTQYF
CDR3nt: TGTGCCAGCTCACCACCGGACGGGAGCACAGATACGCAGTATTTT

j_gene: TRBJ1-5
v_gene: TRBV6-4
d_gene: NA
abundance: NA
CDR3aa: CASRRAWGDQPQHF
CDR3nt: TGTGCCAGCAGAAGGGCATGGGGAGATCAGCCCCAGCATTTT

j_gene: TRBJ2-1
v_gene: TRBV5-5
d_gene: NA
abundance: few
CDR3aa: CASSPPSYNEQFF
CDR3nt: TGTGCCAGCAGCCCTCCCTCCTACAATGAGCAGTTCTTC

j_gene: TRBJ2-2
v_gene: TRBV18
d_gene: NA
abundance: NA
CDR3aa: CASSPDQGLNTGELFF
CDR3nt: TGTGCCAGCTCGCCCGATCAGGGGCTTAACACCGGGGAGCTGTTTTTT

j_gene: TRBJ2-7
v_gene: TRBV4-2
d_gene: TRBD1
abundance: NA
CDR3aa: CASSLTGGEQYF
CDR3nt: TGTGCCAGCAGCCTAACAGGGGGCGAGCAGTACTTC

j_gene: TRBJ1-4
v_gene: TRBV11-2
d_gene: TRBD1
abundance: NA
CDR3aa: CASSQQGIPTNEKLFF
CDR3nt: TGTGCCAGCAGCCAACAGGGGATTCCAACTAATGAAAAACTGTTTTTT

j_gene: TRBJ2-5
v_gene: TRBV30
d_gene: NA
abundance: once
CDR3aa: CAWSDRGDSQYF
CDR3nt: TGTGCCTGGAGCGATCGAGGGGATAGCCAGTACTTC

j_gene: TRBJ1-3
v_gene: TRBV9
d_gene: TRBD1
abundance: few
CDR3aa: CASSATGLSGNTIYF
CDR3nt: TGTGCCAGCAGCGCGACAGGGCTCTCTGGAAACACCATATATTTT

j_gene: TRBJ2-3
v_gene: TRBV9
d_gene: NA
abundance: NA
CDR3aa: CASSVRSTGGLSTDTQYF
CDR3nt: TGTGCCAGCAGCGTACGGTCGACGGGGGGCCTTTCCACAGATACGCAGTATTTT

j_gene: TRBJ1-2
v_gene: TRBV4-3
d_gene: TRBD1
abundance: NA
CDR3aa: CASRPKYRTGAYGYTF
CDR3nt: TGCGCCAGCAGGCCTAAATATAGGACAGGAGCCTATGGCTACACCTTC

j_gene: TRBJ2-3
v_gene: TRBV30
d_gene: TRBD1
abundance: NA
CDR3aa: CAWSEGQGDQDTQYF
CDR3nt: TGTGCCTGGAGTGAAGGACAGGGGGATCAAGATACGCAGTATTTT

j_gene: TRBJ2-3
v_gene: TRBV30
d_gene: NA
abundance: NA
CDR3aa: CAWSVEYTDTQYF
CDR3nt: TGTGCCTGGAGTGTCGAGTACACAGATACGCAGTATTTT

j_gene: TRBJ1-2
v_gene: TRBV6-5
d_gene: TRBD1
abundance: NA
CDR3aa: CASRWTGGYGYTF
CDR3nt: TGTGCCAGCAGATGGACAGGGGGCTATGGCTACACCTTC

j_gene: TRBJ1-3
v_gene: TRBV10-3
d_gene: NA
abundance: NA
CDR3aa: CAIRDPGNTIYF
CDR3nt: TGTGCCATCAGGGACCCTGGAAACACCATATATTTT

j_gene: TRBJ2-7
v_gene: TRBV2
d_gene: NA
abundance: NA
CDR3aa: CASSIGLNPAEQYF
CDR3nt: TGTGCCAGCAGTATCGGACTCAATCCCGCCGAGCAGTACTTC

j_gene: TRBJ2-3
v_gene: TRBV2
d_gene: NA
abundance: few
CDR3aa: CASSWGTSTDTQYF
CDR3nt: TGTGCCAGCAGTTGGGGCACCAGCACAGATACGCAGTATTTT

j_gene: TRBJ2-1
v_gene: TRBV29-1
d_gene: TRBD2
abundance: NA
CDR3aa: CSVEELGGPSSYNEQFF
CDR3nt: TGCAGCGTTGAAGAGTTGGGAGGGCCGAGCTCCTACAATGAGCAGTTCTTC